The rows below give T cell receptor beta chains drawn from one sample of a study of blood T cell repertoires in COVID-19. Sequencing used immunoSEQ multiplex PCR; TCRdb keeps in-frame clones, though not all of them. The table has tens of thousands of clones, nearly 90% seen once; the top ten hold around 1.7%. Sequences were obtained from peripheral blood. All receptors come from a woman aged 55 to 70 with active COVID-19. Each CDR3 is given with its conserved first and last residue. D genes are given only for firm matches. Expanded clones get a size class; other rows say once, few or many, or leave the size out.

j_call clone_size d_call v_call cdr3_nt cdr3_aa
TRBJ2-3 NA NA TRBV9 TGTGCCAGCAGCTTGGGGCAGGGAGGTTTATCCACAGATACGCAGTATTTT CASSLGQGGLSTDTQYF
TRBJ2-2 NA NA TRBV7-2 TGTGCCAGCAGCTTAAATGGGCCGGCCCCTGATGGGCTGTTTTTT CASSLNGPAPDGLFF
TRBJ1-2 NA NA TRBV4-1 TGCGCCAGCAGCCAAGAGGGTGGGCCTTACTATGGCTACACCTTC CASSQEGGPYYGYTF
TRBJ1-2 NA NA TRBV27 TGTGCCAGCAGTTTATCCTCAGGGTTTGGCTACACCTTC CASSLSSGFGYTF
TRBJ1-4 NA TRBD1 TRBV7-8 TGTGCCAGCAGCTTAGTCCCCCGACAGGGCCAATATGAAAAACTGTTTTTT CASSLVPRQGQYEKLFF
TRBJ1-1 NA NA TRBV10-3 TGTGCCGCAAAGGACAGTCTTAACACTGAAGCTTTCTTT CAAKDSLNTEAFF
TRBJ1-3 NA TRBD1 TRBV7-9 TGTGCCAGCAGCTGGGGACAGGGGGACGGAAACACCATATATTTT CASSWGQGDGNTIYF
TRBJ2-7 NA NA TRBV25-1 TGTGCCAGCACCCCGGGCGGGGCTCCCTACGAGCAGTACTTC CASTPGGAPYEQYF
TRBJ2-1 NA TRBD2 TRBV28 TGTGCCAGCAAAGGACTAGCGGATTTTAATGAGCAGTTCTTC CASKGLADFNEQFF
TRBJ2-1 NA TRBD2 TRBV30 TGTGCCTGGGTTGGGCCTAGCGGGAGTGGGGACAATGAGCAGTTCTTC CAWVGPSGSGDNEQFF
TRBJ2-7 NA NA TRBV11-2 TGTGCCAGCAGCTCCTCCAACTGGGGGGTTGTCTCCTACGAGCAGTACTTC CASSSSNWGVVSYEQYF
TRBJ1-2 once NA TRBV2 TGTGCCAGCAGTGAAGCTTACGGGAACTATGGCTACACCTTC CASSEAYGNYGYTF
TRBJ2-5 NA NA TRBV5-1 TGCGCCAGCAGCTCTTCAAACGGCTGGCGGGGTCAAGAGACCCAGTACTTC CASSSSNGWRGQETQYF